This T cell receptor beta chain was retrieved from a study of cytomegalovirus exposure and HLA in healthy donors. The germline CDR1 and CDR2 sequences are SGHRS and YFSETQ. The CDR3 has 14 residues. The V end was cut by 1 base, the J end by 2 bases, with 10 bases between. PCR used 60 Vbeta primers and 13 Jbeta primers. Assay: immunoSEQ multiplex PCR; the TCRdb copy retains only in-frame clones and omits some. The sample consists of 70,000 to 90,000 clones, approximately 82% of them appearing once. Donors were nominally healthy when sampled, though unrecorded immune exposures were likely. The chain employs TRBV5-1 and TRBJ2-7, with D possibly being TRBD1 (6 bases). This receptor was obtained from a middle-aged man in good health and CMV-seronegative. The sample was PBMCs. Here the CDR3 DNA reads TGCGCCAGCAGCTTGAGGTCAGGGGCCTACGAGCAGTACTTC. This encodes CASSLRSGAYEQYF.